The 5 T cell receptor beta chains given below trace back to one sample, sequenced in a study of T cells after yellow fever vaccination. TCRdb reprocessed the 5' RACE reads via MiXCR and lists one record per CDR3 protein. The table has 450,000 to 600,000 distinct CDR3 sequences, about 17% seen once. The input for sequencing was PBMCs, taken about 5 days after the first yellow fever vaccination. Source of these receptors: a man aged 18 to 29 who received the YFV17D yellow fever vaccine.

This clonotype was recorded a few times. V usage is TRBV7-9 and J usage is TRBJ2-7; 7 bases line up with TRBD1. Germline lookup yields CDR1 SEHNR and CDR2 FQNEAQ (reference sequence). CDR3 size: 14 residues. V was pared by 5 bases and J by 2 bases, with 6 bases of the junction left unmatched. The CDR3 sequence is CASSHRQGTYEQYV. The CDR3 nucleotides are TGTGCCAGCAGCCACCGACAGGGAACCTACGAGCAGTACGTC.

J is TRBJ2-1 and V is TRBV7-9; 10 bases align to TRBD2. The trim removed 5 bases at V and 6 bases at J, leaving 10 bases unmatched. The length of the CDR3 is 16 residues. The germline V gene encodes CDR1 SEHNR and CDR2 FQNEAQ (reference sequence). This CDR3 is CASSIKRGGPGNEQFF. CDR3 in DNA: TGTGCCAGCAGCATCAAGCGGGGGGGCCCCGGCAATGAGCAGTTCTTC.

This clonotype has only a few counts. This rearrangement joins TRBV5-4 to TRBJ2-1; 10 nucleotides match TRBD2. J was trimmed by 7 bases and V by 2 bases; bases with no gene match: 9. The CDR3 is 16 amino acids. Germline CDR1 SGHNT, CDR2 YYREEE (reference sequence). CDR3: CASSFKRGGIFNEQFF. The CDR3 nucleotides are TGTGCCAGCAGCTTTAAGCGGGGGGGGATATTTAATGAGCAGTTCTTC.

This clonotype appeared many times. The CDR3 loop is CASSLGREKLFF. The CDR3, as DNA: TGTGCCAGCAGCTTAGGGCGAGAAAAACTGTTTTTT. The chain has TRBV7-9 and TRBJ1-4, with D uncertain. This CDR3 contains 12 residues. Between the trimmed V and J ends, which lost 1 base and 8 bases, there was a span of 5 bases. Germline assignment: CDR1 SEHNR and CDR2 FQNEAQ (reference sequence).

The chain employs TRBV15 and TRBJ2-2; D is perhaps TRBD2 (6 bases). Per the germline V gene, CDR1 is LNHNV and CDR2 is YYDKDF (reference sequence). Trimming took off 5 bases at V and 1 base at J, with 17 bases between the two ends. This CDR3 has 17 amino acids. CDR3 amino acids: CATSGLEEGRNTGELFF. The CDR3 bases are TGTGCCACCAGCGGCTTAGAGGAGGGTAGGAACACCGGGGAGCTGTTTTTT.